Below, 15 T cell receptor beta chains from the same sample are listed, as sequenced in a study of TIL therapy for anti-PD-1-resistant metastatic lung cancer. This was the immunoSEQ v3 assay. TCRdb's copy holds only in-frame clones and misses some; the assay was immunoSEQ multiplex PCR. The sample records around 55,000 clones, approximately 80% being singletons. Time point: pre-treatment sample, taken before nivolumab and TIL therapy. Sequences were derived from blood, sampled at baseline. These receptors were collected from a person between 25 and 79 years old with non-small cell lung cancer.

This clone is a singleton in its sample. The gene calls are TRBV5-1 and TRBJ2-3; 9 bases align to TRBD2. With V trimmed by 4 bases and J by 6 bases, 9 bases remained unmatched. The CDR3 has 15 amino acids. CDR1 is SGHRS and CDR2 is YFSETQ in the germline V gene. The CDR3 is CASSPQRGVLDTQYF. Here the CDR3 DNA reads TGCGCCAGCAGCCCCCAGCGGGGGGTATTGGATACGCAGTATTTT.

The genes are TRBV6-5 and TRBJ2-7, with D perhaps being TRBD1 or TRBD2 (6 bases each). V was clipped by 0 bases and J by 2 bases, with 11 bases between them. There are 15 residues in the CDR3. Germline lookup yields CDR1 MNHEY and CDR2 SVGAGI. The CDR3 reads CASSYSRRGAYEQYF. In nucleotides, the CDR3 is TGTGCCAGCAGTTACTCAAGAAGGGGGGCCTACGAGCAGTACTTC.

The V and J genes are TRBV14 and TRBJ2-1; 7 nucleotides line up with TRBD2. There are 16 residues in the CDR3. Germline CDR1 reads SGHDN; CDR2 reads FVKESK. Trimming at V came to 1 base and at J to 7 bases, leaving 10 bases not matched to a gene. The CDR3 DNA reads TGTGCCAGCAGCCAAGGTTCCAGCGGGATGTCTAATGAGCAGTTCTTC. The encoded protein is CASSQGSSGMSNEQFF.

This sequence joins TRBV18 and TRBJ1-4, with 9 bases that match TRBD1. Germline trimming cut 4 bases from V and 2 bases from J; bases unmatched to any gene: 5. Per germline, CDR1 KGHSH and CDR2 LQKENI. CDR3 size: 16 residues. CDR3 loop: CASSQGDRGTNEKLFF. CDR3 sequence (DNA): TGTGCCAGCTCACAGGGAGACAGGGGGACTAATGAAAAACTGTTTTTT.

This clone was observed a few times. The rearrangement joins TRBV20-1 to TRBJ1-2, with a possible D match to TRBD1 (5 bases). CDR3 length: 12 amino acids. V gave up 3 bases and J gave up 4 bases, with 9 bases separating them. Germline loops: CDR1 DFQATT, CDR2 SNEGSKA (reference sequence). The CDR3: CSASAGGYGYTF. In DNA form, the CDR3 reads TGCAGTGCTAGTGCCGGGGGCTATGGCTACACCTTC.

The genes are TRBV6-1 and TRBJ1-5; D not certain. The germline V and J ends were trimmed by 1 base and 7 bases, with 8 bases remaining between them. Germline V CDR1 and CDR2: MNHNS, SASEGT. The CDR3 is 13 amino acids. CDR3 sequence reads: CASSEGAQQPQHF. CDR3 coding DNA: TGTGCCAGCAGTGAAGGGGCGCAACAGCCCCAGCATTTT.

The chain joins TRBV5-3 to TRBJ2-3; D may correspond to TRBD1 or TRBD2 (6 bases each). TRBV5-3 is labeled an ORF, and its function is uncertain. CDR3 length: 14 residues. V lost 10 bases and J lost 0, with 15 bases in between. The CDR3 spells CAGRDTPSTDTQYF. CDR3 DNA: TGTGCCGGGCGGGACACTCCTAGCACAGATACGCAGTATTTT.

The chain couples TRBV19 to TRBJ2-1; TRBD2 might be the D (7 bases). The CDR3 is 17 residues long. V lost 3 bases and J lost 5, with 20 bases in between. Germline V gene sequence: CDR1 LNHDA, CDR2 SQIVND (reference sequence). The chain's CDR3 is CASSMLGAGAEDNEQFF. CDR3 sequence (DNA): TGTGCCAGTAGTATGCTCGGGGCGGGGGCCGAAGACAATGAGCAGTTCTTC.

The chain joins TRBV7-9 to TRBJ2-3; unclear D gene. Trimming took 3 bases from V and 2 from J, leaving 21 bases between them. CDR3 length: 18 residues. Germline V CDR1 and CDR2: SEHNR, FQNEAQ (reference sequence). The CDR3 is CASSFFSAYGGFTDTQYF. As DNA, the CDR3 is TGTGCCAGCAGCTTTTTTTCCGCGTACGGCGGCTTCACAGATACGCAGTATTTT.

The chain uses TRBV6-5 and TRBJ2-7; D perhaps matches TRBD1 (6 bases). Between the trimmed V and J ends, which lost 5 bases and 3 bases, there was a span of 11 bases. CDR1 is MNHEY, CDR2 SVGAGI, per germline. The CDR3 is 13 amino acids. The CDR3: CASSKGQLYEQYF. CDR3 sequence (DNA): TGTGCCAGCAGTAAGGGACAACTCTACGAGCAGTACTTC.

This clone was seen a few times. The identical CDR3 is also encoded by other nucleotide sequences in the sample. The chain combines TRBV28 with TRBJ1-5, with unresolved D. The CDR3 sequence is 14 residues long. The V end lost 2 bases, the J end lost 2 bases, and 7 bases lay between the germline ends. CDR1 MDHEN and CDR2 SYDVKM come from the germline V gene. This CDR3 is CASSLIRGNQPQHF. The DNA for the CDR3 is TGTGCCAGCAGTTTAATTCGGGGCAATCAGCCCCAGCATTTT.

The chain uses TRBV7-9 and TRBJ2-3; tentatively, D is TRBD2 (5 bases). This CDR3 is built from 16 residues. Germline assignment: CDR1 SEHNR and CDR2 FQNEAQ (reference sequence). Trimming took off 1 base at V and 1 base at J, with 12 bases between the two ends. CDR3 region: CASSLVVGAGTDTQYF. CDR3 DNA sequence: TGTGCCAGCAGCTTAGTGGTGGGAGCCGGCACAGATACGCAGTATTTT.

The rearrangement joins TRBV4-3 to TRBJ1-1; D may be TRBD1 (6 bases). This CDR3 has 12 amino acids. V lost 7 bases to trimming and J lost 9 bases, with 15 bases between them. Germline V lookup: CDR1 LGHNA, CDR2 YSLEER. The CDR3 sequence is CASTGQTGKAFF. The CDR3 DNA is TGCGCCAGCACCGGACAGACGGGGAAAGCTTTCTTT.

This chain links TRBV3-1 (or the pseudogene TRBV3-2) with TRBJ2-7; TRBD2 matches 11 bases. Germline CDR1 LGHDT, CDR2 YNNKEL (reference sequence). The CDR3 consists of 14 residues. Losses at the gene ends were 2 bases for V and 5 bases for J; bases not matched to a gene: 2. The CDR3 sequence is CASSQLAGGNEQYF. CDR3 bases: TGTGCCAGCAGCCAATTAGCGGGAGGGAACGAGCAGTACTTC.

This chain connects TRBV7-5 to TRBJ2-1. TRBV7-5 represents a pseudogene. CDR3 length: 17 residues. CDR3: CVRSLRDTGEFHNEQFF. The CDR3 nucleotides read TGTGTCAGAAGCTTACGGGACACGGGGGAATTCCACAATGAGCAGTTCTTC.